The 15 T cell receptor beta chains reported below all come from one sample, sequenced in a study of radiation and T cells in renal cell carcinoma. Time point specified: baseline pretreatment blood. Treatment indicated: 15 Gy SBRT to primary tumor, nephrectomy 4 weeks later. Using immunoSEQ multiplex PCR, the repertoire was profiled, and TCRdb retains in-frame clones only, with some absent. The table includes about 130,000 clones, about 88% detected once. The specimen comprised blood, sampled from a patient whose treatment included radiotherapy and nephrectomy. The receptors shown here come from a woman in her forties or fifties with renal cell carcinoma.

V is TRBV7-8 and J is TRBJ2-6; D remains unclear. CDR3 size: 16 residues. The germline gives CDR1 SGHVS, CDR2 FQNEAQ. V lost 5 bases and J lost 0, with 11 bases in between. The CDR3 spells CASSADGRSGANVLTF. The CDR3, as DNA: TGTGCCAGCAGCGCGGACGGGCGCTCTGGGGCCAACGTCCTGACTTTC.

V gene TRBV7-8 combines with J gene TRBJ1-1; D is ambiguous. The V end was cut by 4 bases, the J end by 0 bases, with 15 bases between. The CDR3 sequence is 16 residues long. CDR1 is SGHVS and CDR2 is FQNEAQ in the germline V gene. The CDR3 DNA follows: TGTGCCAGCAGCTCTGTCTCGGTGGCTATGAACACTGAAGCTTTCTTT. Residues: CASSSVSVAMNTEAFF.

The gene calls are TRBV25-1 and TRBJ1-2; D call uncertain. V lost 3 bases and J 4 bases, leaving 21 bases between the germline ends. Germline V gives CDR1 MGHDK, CDR2 SYGVNS. There are 17 residues in the CDR3. CDR3 DNA sequence: TGTGCCAGCAGTGATCCCTCCGGGGATGGCTCGAGCTATGGCTACACCTTC. This translates into CASSDPSGDGSSYGYTF.

The chain uses TRBV5-6 and TRBJ1-1; D possibly corresponds to TRBD1 (5 bases). V was cut by 4 bases and J by 6 bases, with 10 bases left in between. Germline CDR1 and CDR2: SGHDT and YYEEEE. The CDR3 length is 12 residues. DNA of the CDR3: TGTGCCAGCAGCCGGGGCCGCCCTGAAGCTTTCTTT. Its translation is CASSRGRPEAFF.

This rearrangement joins TRBV4-3 to TRBJ2-6, with 12 bases matching TRBD1. V trimming: 5 bases; J trimming: 2 bases; junction bases outside the gene matches: 4. The CDR3 runs 17 residues. Germline CDR1 LGHNA, CDR2 YSLEER. The CDR3 spells CASSAGTGGAGANVLTF. For the CDR3, the DNA is TGCGCCAGCAGCGCCGGGACAGGGGGCGCTGGGGCCAACGTCCTGACTTTC.

The rearrangement joins TRBV19 to TRBJ2-1; the D is unclear. Germline V gives CDR1 LNHDA, CDR2 SQIVND (reference sequence). The CDR3 has 14 amino acids. The V gene lost 3 bases and the J gene lost 5 bases, with 11 bases spanning the gap. This CDR3 is CASSISLTNNEQFF. DNA for the CDR3: TGTGCCAGTAGTATCTCCCTCACAAACAATGAGCAGTTCTTC.

The chain carries TRBV18 and TRBJ2-3, with 11 positions matching TRBD2. Germline V gives CDR1 KGHSH, CDR2 LQKENI. V was clipped by 1 base and J by 3 bases; unmatched bases: 3. The length of the CDR3 is 16 residues. The CDR3 nucleotides are TGTGCCAGCTCACCACAAACTAGCGGGGGTACAGATACGCAGTATTTT. Amino acid sequence: CASSPQTSGGTDTQYF.

This clone was seen only once. The V gene is TRBV6-1, the J gene TRBJ1-2; 8 bases are shared with TRBD1. The CDR3 has 14 residues. Germline V CDR1 and CDR2: MNHNS, SASEGT. J gave up 5 bases and V 4 bases, and 6 bases lay outside the gene matches. The CDR3 spells CASSVHRGDYGYTF. For the CDR3, the DNA is TGTGCCAGCAGTGTCCACAGGGGGGATTATGGCTACACCTTC.

The chain combines TRBV10-3 with TRBJ2-2; D remains unclear. This CDR3 contains 13 residues. Germline CDR1 is ENHRY and CDR2 is SYGVKD. V lost 6 bases to trimming and J lost 5 bases, with 10 bases between them. The chain's CDR3 is CAISQQITGELFF. CDR3 in DNA: TGTGCCATCAGCCAACAGATTACCGGGGAGCTGTTTTTT.

This chain connects TRBV30 to TRBJ1-2; D possibly corresponds to TRBD1 (6 bases). Germline lookup yields CDR1 GTSNPN and CDR2 SVGIG (reference sequence). The length of the CDR3 is 16 residues. Deletions cut 7 bases from V and 8 bases from J, with 29 bases between. CDR3 protein: CASSLGRRGSVWGYTF. DNA for the CDR3: TGTGCCTCAAGCTTAGGGCGCAGGGGATCAGTTTGGGGCTACACCTTC.

This clone was picked up one time. The genes are TRBV23-1 and TRBJ1-6, with D tentatively TRBD1 (6 bases). TRBV23-1 is classed as an ORF, of uncertain function. Trimming took off 7 bases at V and 0 bases at J, with 22 bases between the two ends. This CDR3 spans 19 amino acids. The CDR3 DNA is TGCGCCAGCATACCCACAAGACAGGTACCTTTCTCCTATAATTCACCCCTCCACTTT. It yields the protein CASIPTRQVPFSYNSPLHF.

The chain is built from TRBV19 and TRBJ2-1, with no clear D. CDR1 and CDR2 from the germline V gene are LNHDA and SQIVND (reference sequence). Trimming cost V 5 bases and J 6 bases, with 11 bases left between them. This CDR3 comprises 13 residues. This CDR3 is CASSFDSRNEQFF. In nucleotides, the CDR3 is TGTGCCAGTAGTTTCGACTCCCGCAATGAGCAGTTCTTC.

V is TRBV13 and J is TRBJ1-6; tentative D call: TRBD1 (5 bases). Trimming left V 0 bases short and J 10 bases short, with 13 bases between. The length of the CDR3 is 15 residues. The germline V gene encodes CDR1 PRHDT and CDR2 FYEKMQ (reference sequence). CDR3 nucleotide sequence: TGTGCCAGCAGCTTAGGCCAGGGAGGCGTCTCACCCCTCCACTTT. Translating it yields CASSLGQGGVSPLHF.

The gene calls are TRBV19 and TRBJ1-6; the D gene is possibly TRBD1 (5 bases). Germline CDR1 LNHDA, CDR2 SQIVND (reference sequence). This CDR3 comprises 15 residues. Trimming stripped 1 base from V and 9 bases from J, with 13 bases between. The CDR3 spells CASSIAGGAGSPLHF. The CDR3 nucleotides read TGTGCCAGTAGTATAGCCGGGGGAGCGGGTTCACCCCTCCACTTT.

The chain is built from TRBV9 and TRBJ1-1; TRBD1 agrees at 10 bases. The germline CDR1 and CDR2 sequences are SGDLS and YYNGEE. The trim removed 6 bases at V and 4 bases at J, leaving 6 bases unmatched. The CDR3 sequence is 14 residues long. CDR3 in DNA: TGTGCCAGCACCCGGACAGGGGGAGCCACTGAAGCTTTCTTT. The encoded protein is CASTRTGGATEAFF.